The clone carrying this TCR beta chain was observed a few times. The CDR3 covers 19 residues. V dropped 6 bases and J dropped 2 bases, with 27 bases sitting between them. Germline V gene sequence: CDR1 MNHEY, CDR2 SMNVEV (reference sequence). The primer mix had 60 Vbeta and 13 Jbeta primers. Clones were sequenced by immunoSEQ multiplex PCR, and TCRdb holds only the in-frame ones, with some missing. The sample yields under 200,000 clones, approximately 80% seen once. This sample was taken from a study of cytomegalovirus exposure and HLA in healthy donors. The V call is TRBV27, the J call TRBJ2-3; maybe TRBD1 (8 bases). The sample comprised PBMCs. The sequence was obtained from a man aged 18-30 years in good health and CMV-seropositive. The CDR3 loop reads CASSYRGVISGGSTDTQYF. As DNA, the CDR3 is TGTGCCAGCAGCTACAGGGGGGTTATCTCGGGAGGTTCCACAGATACGCAGTATTTT.